This T cell receptor (beta chain) was sequenced in a study of T cell responses to AZD1222 COVID-19 vaccine. Only in-frame clones appear in the TCRdb table, and some are missing; sequencing was by immunoSEQ multiplex PCR. The repertoire consists of about 170,000 clones, with roughly 92% occurring once and the leading ten covering over 1.5%. CDR3 length: 19 amino acids. The germline V gene has CDR1 SEHNR and CDR2 FQNEAQ (reference sequence). V shed 5 bases and J 0 bases; nucleotides not matched to a gene: 18. The genes are TRBV7-9 and TRBJ2-7; 8 positions agree with TRBD1. The receptor was isolated from an adult in good health. The sample consisted of peripheral blood, taken on day 0 of AZD1222 vaccination. DNA for the CDR3: TGTGCCAGCAGCACCCCCCGAAGGCAGGGGGCCTACCGCTCCTACGAGCAGTACTTC. Translated: CASSTPRRQGAYRSYEQYF.